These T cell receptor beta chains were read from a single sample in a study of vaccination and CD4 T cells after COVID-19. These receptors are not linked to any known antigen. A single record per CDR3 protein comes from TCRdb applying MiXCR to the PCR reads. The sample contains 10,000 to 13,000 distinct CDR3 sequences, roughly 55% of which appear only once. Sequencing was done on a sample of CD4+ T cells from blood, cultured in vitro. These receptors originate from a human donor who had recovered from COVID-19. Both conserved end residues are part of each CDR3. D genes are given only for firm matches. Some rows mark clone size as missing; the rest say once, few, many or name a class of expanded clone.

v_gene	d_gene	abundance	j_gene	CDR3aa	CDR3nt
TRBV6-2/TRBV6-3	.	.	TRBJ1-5	CASSYSSLNQPQHF	TGTGCCAGCAGTTACTCCAGCTTGAATCAGCCCCAGCATTTT
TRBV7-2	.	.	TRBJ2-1	CASSLALKLIGNEQFF	TGTGCCAGCAGCTTAGCGCTTAAACTAATTGGCAATGAGCAGTTCTTC
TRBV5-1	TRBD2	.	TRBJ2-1	CASSWTSGSIDEQFF	TGCGCCAGCAGCTGGACTAGCGGGAGTATCGATGAGCAGTTCTTC
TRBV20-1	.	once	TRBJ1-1	CSAFGGRGVSTEAFF	TGCAGTGCTTTCGGGGGCAGGGGCGTCAGCACTGAAGCTTTCTTT
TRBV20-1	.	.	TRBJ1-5	CSASRVANNQPQHF	TGCAGTGCTAGTCGGGTGGCCAACAATCAGCCCCAGCATTTT
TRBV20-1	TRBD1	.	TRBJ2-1	CSARKDRGNEQFF	TGCAGTGCTAGAAAGGACAGGGGAAATGAGCAGTTCTTC
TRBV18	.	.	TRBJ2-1	CASTFGQGGYNEQFF	TGTGCCAGCACCTTCGGACAAGGAGGTTACAATGAGCAGTTCTTC
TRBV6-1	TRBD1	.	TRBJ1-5	CASSEAIGQGGQPQHF	TGTGCCAGCAGTGAAGCGATTGGACAGGGCGGCCAGCCCCAGCATTTT
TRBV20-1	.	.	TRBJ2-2	CSAVDRQNTGELFF	TGCAGTGCTGTTGACAGGCAGAACACCGGGGAGCTGTTTTTT
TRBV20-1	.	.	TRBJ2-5	CSARDRAGVETQYF	TGCAGTGCTAGAGATCGGGCTGGCGTAGAGACCCAGTACTTC
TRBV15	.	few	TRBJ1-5	CATSRAEVGSGNQPQHF	TGTGCCACCAGCAGAGCGGAGGTGGGGTCGGGGAATCAGCCCCAGCATTTT
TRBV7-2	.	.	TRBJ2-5	CASTLGETQYF	TGTGCCAGCACCTTGGGGGAGACCCAGTACTTC
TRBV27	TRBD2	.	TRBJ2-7	CASSRNPREGEQYF	TGTGCCAGCAGCCGCAACCCAAGGGAGGGCGAGCAGTACTTC
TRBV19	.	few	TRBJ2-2	CASSAGTGFGGELFF	TGTGCCAGTAGTGCCGGGACGGGATTTGGCGGGGAGCTGTTTTTT
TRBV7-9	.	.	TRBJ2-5	CAGSLGFQETQYF	TGTGCCGGCAGCTTAGGATTTCAAGAGACCCAGTACTTC
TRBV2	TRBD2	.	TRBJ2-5	CASSPDRLAPETQYF	TGTGCCAGCAGCCCCGACCGACTAGCCCCAGAGACCCAGTACTTC
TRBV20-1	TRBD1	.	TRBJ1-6	CSANHRDSWNSPLHF	TGCAGTGCCAACCATCGGGACAGTTGGAATTCACCCCTCCACTTT